These 5 T cell receptor beta chains share one sample of origin, sequenced in a study of blood T cell repertoires in COVID-19. This table comes from immunoSEQ multiplex PCR, and its TCRdb copy is limited to in-frame clones, with some not included. The sample consists of hundreds of thousands of clones, about 90% of them appearing once. Sequencing was performed on peripheral blood. The receptors were gathered from a woman younger than 30 who had recovered from COVID-19.

The V and J genes are TRBV6-2 or TRBV6-3 and TRBJ2-1; 7 bases align to TRBD1. Germline V gives CDR1 MNHEY, CDR2 SVGEGT. The CDR3 extends over 18 amino acids. With V trimmed by 0 bases and J by 6 bases, 14 bases remained unmatched. In nucleotides, the CDR3 is TGTGCCAGCAGTTACTCTCCCATTGACAGGGCCGACGTCAATGAGCAGTTCTTC. It encodes CASSYSPIDRADVNEQFF.

This CDR3 is CASSPAGGTEAFF. DNA for the CDR3: TGTGCCAGCTCACCAGCAGGGGGCACTGAAGCTTTCTTT. The rearrangement uses TRBV18 and TRBJ1-1, with TRBD1 matching over 7 bases. V shed 2 bases, J shed 4 bases, and the junction held 1 base outside the gene matches. CDR1 is KGHSH and CDR2 is LQKENI in the germline V gene. This CDR3 has 13 residues.

This chain connects TRBV9 to TRBJ1-1; D gene unclear. The CDR3 is 11 amino acids. Trimming removed 4 bases at V and 11 bases at J, with 12 bases between. CDR1 is SGDLS, CDR2 YYNGEE, per germline. The DNA for the CDR3 is TGTGCCAGCAGCCGTGACGGGGAGGCTTTCTTT. Protein sequence: CASSRDGEAFF.

The V call is TRBV5-1, the J call TRBJ2-1; TRBD2 matches at 7 bases. Trimming at V came to 4 bases and at J to 4 bases, leaving 8 bases not matched to a gene. Germline V gene sequence: CDR1 SGHRS, CDR2 YFSETQ. The CDR3 extends over 15 amino acids. As DNA, the CDR3 is TGCGCCAGCAGCCTAAGCGGGATACGGTACAATGAGCAGTTCTTC. Translating it yields CASSLSGIRYNEQFF.

The chain uses TRBV6-5 and TRBJ1-2, with 7 bases that match TRBD1. CDR3 length: 15 amino acids. V trimming: 6 bases; J trimming: 3 bases; junction bases outside the gene matches: 10. Germline V CDR1 and CDR2: MNHEY, SVGAGI. This CDR3 is CASRRGQTGDYGYTF. CDR3 nucleotide sequence: TGTGCCAGCAGAAGGGGGCAGACTGGGGACTATGGCTACACCTTC.